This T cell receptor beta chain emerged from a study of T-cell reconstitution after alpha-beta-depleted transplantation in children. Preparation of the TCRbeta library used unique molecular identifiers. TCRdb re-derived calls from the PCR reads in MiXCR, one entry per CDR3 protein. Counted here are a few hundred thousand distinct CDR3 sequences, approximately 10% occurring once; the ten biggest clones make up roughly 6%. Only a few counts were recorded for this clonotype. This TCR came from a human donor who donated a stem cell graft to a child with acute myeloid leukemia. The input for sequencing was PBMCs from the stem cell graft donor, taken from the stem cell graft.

The CDR3 sequence: CASSLGSQVTGELFF. The CDR3 DNA reads TGTGCCAGCAGCTTAGGGTCGCAGGTCACCGGGGAGCTGTTTTTT. This rearrangement joins TRBV7-2 to TRBJ2-2, with D uncertain. CDR1 and CDR2 from the germline V gene are SGHTA and FQGNSA. The V gene lost 1 base and the J gene lost 4 bases, with 10 bases spanning the gap. This CDR3 has 15 residues.